The 7 T cell receptor beta chains listed next were all sequenced from one sample in a study of T-cell memory formation after mild COVID-19. A single record per CDR3 protein comes from TCRdb applying MiXCR to the 5' RACE reads. The sample carries around 370,000 distinct CDR3 sequences, around 21% recorded once. The material sequenced was PBMCs or a T cell subset sorted from them (not recorded which). Receptor source: an adult woman who had mild COVID-19 (a few samples of this study predate the infection). Cell type and time point are not known.

This clonotype was counted many times. The chain has TRBV5-1 and TRBJ2-7, with D possibly being TRBD2 (5 bases). With 0 bases removed from V and 6 bases from J, the gap between germline ends came to 10 bases. Germline CDR1 is SGHRS and CDR2 is YFSETQ. CDR3 size: 13 residues. The CDR3 sequence: CASSLGVGSEQYF. DNA for the CDR3: TGCGCCAGCAGCTTGGGTGTTGGGAGCGAGCAGTACTTC.

This clonotype was counted between two and nine times. This rearrangement joins TRBV6-5 to TRBJ2-7; D perhaps matches TRBD2 (6 bases). The CDR3 is 14 residues long. CDR1 is MNHEY and CDR2 is SVGAGI in the germline V gene. Between the trimmed V and J ends, which lost 0 bases and 2 bases, there was a span of 8 bases. The CDR3 sequence: CASSYSGGTYEQYF. The CDR3 DNA is TGTGCCAGCAGTTACTCTGGCGGGACCTACGAGCAGTACTTC.

This clonotype was counted only a few times. The chain has TRBV29-1 and TRBJ2-5; D not resolved. The CDR3 is 10 amino acids. The germline V gene encodes CDR1 SQVTM and CDR2 ANQGSEA. V was trimmed by 4 bases and J by 5 bases, leaving 5 bases between them. The CDR3 is CSVARETQYF. DNA of the CDR3: TGCAGCGTTGCGAGGGAGACCCAGTACTTC.

The J gene is TRBJ1-1, the V gene TRBV6-1; a possible D gene is TRBD1 (5 bases). V was pared by 2 bases and J by 4 bases, with 17 bases between. The CDR3 loop spans 16 amino acids. CDR1 MNHNS and CDR2 SASEGT come from the germline V gene. This chain's CDR3 is CASSEMGHAGLTEAFF. The CDR3 DNA sequence: TGTGCCAGCAGTGAAATGGGGCACGCAGGGCTCACTGAAGCTTTCTTT.

This clonotype has just a few counts. The genes are TRBV6-5 and TRBJ2-1; unclear D gene. V lost 7 bases, J lost 5 bases, and 18 bases lay in between. The germline V gene has CDR1 MNHEY and CDR2 SVGAGI. CDR3 size: 15 residues. The CDR3 DNA reads as TGTGCCAGCACCCCCAGGTGGTTTGCGAACAATGAGCAGTTCTTC. Its protein is CASTPRWFANNEQFF.

For the CDR3, the DNA is TGTGCCAGCAGCCAAGATGTCGGAGCGGGTTCGAAGCAGTTCTTC. Translation: CASSQDVGAGSKQFF. This chain connects TRBV4-2 to TRBJ2-1; TRBD2 is a possible D gene (6 bases). V lost 0 bases to trimming and J lost 11 bases, with 17 bases between them. Germline CDR1 and CDR2: LGHNA and YNFKEQ. The CDR3 length is 15 residues.

The gene calls are TRBV7-9 and TRBJ1-1; D is possibly TRBD1 (6 bases). CDR3 length: 16 amino acids. The germline V gene has CDR1 SEHNR and CDR2 FQNEAQ (reference sequence). Trimming shortened V by 0 bases and J by 5 bases, and 16 bases separated the two germline ends. The CDR3 sequence is CASSLAKGTPPTEAFF. CDR3 sequence (DNA): TGTGCCAGCAGCTTAGCTAAAGGGACACCGCCTACTGAAGCTTTCTTT.